The 4 T cell receptor beta chains presented below share a single source sample, sequenced in a study of metastatic and nonmetastatic thyroid tumors. Ahead of thyroid surgery, no patient had received treatment of any kind. TCRdb re-analyzed the PCR reads through MiXCR. This repertoire shows 34,000 or so clones, 35% to 40% found once; its top ten account for approximately 22%. Sequencing used tumor tissue. The source of these receptors is a female donor with papillary thyroid cancer or a benign thyroid nodule (not recorded which). Some clones in this sample may be carry-over from other donors' samples.

The CDR3 here is CASTPTGGANQPQHF. The CDR3 DNA reads as TGTGCCAGTACCCCGACAGGGGGCGCGAATCAGCCCCAGCATTTT. The V and J genes are TRBV19 and TRBJ1-5; 10 positions agree with TRBD1. V lost 7 bases and J lost 4; bases outside the gene matches: 7. In germline, CDR1 is LNHDA, CDR2 SQIVND (reference sequence). The CDR3 has 15 amino acids.

J is TRBJ2-1 and V is TRBV20-1; 12 nucleotides line up with TRBD2. V gave up 6 bases and J gave up 7 bases; unmatched junction bases: 10. This CDR3 region has 15 residues. The germline V gene encodes CDR1 DFQATT and CDR2 SNEGSKA (reference sequence). The CDR3 sequence is CSADDRTSGKNEQFF. In DNA, the CDR3 is TGCAGTGCAGACGACCGGACTAGCGGGAAAAATGAGCAGTTCTTC.

Comments on this clone: Relative to the germline gene, one junction end is altered; a read error may explain this. The same CDR3 arises from other DNA sequences in this sample as well. The chain uses TRBV2 and TRBJ2-2; 13 bases are shared with TRBD2. The germline gives CDR1 SNHLY, CDR2 FYNNEI. The CDR3 runs to 16 residues. The CDR3 DNA sequence: TGTGCCAGCAGACTAGCGGGAGGGCCAGTGGGCGGGGAGCTGTTTTTC. Translation gives CASRLAGGPVGGELFF.

This clone was counted a few times. The chain couples TRBV27 to TRBJ2-5; D is undetermined. The V and J ends lost 7 bases and 10 bases respectively, with 7 bases between them. The CDR3 covers 9 residues. Germline CDR1 reads MNHEY; CDR2 reads SMNVEV (reference sequence). CDR3 amino acids: CASKGCQYF. DNA of the CDR3: TGTGCCAGCAAAGGGTGCCAGTACTTC.